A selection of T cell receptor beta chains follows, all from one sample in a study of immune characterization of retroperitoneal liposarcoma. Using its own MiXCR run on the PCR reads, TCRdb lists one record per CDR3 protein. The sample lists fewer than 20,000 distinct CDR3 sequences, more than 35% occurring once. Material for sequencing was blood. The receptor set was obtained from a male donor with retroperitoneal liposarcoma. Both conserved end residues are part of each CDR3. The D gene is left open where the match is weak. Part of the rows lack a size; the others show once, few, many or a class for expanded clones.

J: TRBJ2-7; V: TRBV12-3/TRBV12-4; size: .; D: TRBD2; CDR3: CASSRGVRNEQYF; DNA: TGTGCCAGCAGCCGGGGGGTGCGCAACGAGCAGTACTTC
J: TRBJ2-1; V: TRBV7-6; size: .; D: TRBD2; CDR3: CASSPPFGRREGETQFF; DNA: TGTGCCAGCAGCCCCCCTTTCGGGCGGCGGGAGGGGGAGACCCAGTTCTTC
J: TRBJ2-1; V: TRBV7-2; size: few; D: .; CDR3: CASSLEGYGTQFF; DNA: TGTGCCAGCAGCTTAGAGGGCTACGGGACCCAGTTCTTC
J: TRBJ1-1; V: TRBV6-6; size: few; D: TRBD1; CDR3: CASSYLGQGAAEAFF; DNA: TGTGCCAGCAGTTACCTCGGACAGGGGGCCGCTGAAGCTTTCTTT
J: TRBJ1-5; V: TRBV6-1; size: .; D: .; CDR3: CASSAPHNQPQHF; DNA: TGTGCCAGCAGTGCCCCCCATAATCAGCCCCAGCATTTT
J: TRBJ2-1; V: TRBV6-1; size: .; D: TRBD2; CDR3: CASSSSPLAGLSYNEQFF; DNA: TGTGCCAGCAGTTCTTCCCCCTTAGCGGGTCTCTCCTACAATGAGCAGTTCTTC
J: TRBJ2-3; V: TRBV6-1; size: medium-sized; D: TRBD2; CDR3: CASSLSGGASDTQYF; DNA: TGTGCCAGCAGTCTTAGCGGGGGGGCATCAGATACGCAGTATTTT
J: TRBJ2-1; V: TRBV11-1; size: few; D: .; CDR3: CASSSIATGSSYNEQFF; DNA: TGTGCCAGCAGCTCGATAGCCACTGGGAGCTCCTACAATGAGCAGTTCTTC
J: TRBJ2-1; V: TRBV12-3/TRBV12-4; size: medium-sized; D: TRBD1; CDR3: CASTGQGRNEQFF; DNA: TGTGCCAGCACCGGACAGGGTCGGAATGAGCAGTTCTTC
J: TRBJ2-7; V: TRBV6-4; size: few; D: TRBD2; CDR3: CASSGASGEAYNEQYF; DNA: TGTGCCAGCAGTGGAGCTAGCGGGGAGGCCTACAATGAGCAGTACTTC
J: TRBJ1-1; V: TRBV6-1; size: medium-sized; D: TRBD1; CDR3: CASSEGRGQGRTEAFF; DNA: TGTGCCAGCAGTGAAGGCAGGGGACAGGGGAGAACTGAAGCTTTCTTT
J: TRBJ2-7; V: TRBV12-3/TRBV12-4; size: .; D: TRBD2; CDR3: CASSFRLAGGSSYNEQYF; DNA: TGTGCCAGCAGTTTCCGGCTAGCGGGAGGGAGCTCCTACAATGAGCAGTACTTC
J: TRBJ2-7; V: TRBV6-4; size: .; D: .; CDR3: CASSVDREGEQYF; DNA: TGTGCCAGCAGTGTGGACAGGGAGGGGGAGCAGTACTTC
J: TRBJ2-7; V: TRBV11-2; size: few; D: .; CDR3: CASSLEWGNEQYF; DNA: TGTGCCAGCAGCTTAGAATGGGGTAATGAGCAGTACTTC
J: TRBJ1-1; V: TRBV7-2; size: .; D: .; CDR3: CASTGRLNTEAFF; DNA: TGTGCCAGCACGGGACGTCTGAACACTGAAGCTTTCTTT
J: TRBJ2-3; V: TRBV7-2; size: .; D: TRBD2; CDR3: CGSSDLAGGLQGETQYF; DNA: TGTGGGAGCAGCGACTTAGCGGGAGGGCTTCAAGGAGAGACCCAGTACTTT
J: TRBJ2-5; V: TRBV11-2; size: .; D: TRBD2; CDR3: CASSLDSGGLAGRGRETQYF; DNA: TGTGCCAGCAGCTTAGATTCGGGGGGACTAGCGGGGAGGGGGCGAGAGACCCAGTACTTC
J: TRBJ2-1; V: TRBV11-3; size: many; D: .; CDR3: CASSSSQSGEQFF; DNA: TGTGCCAGCAGCTCCTCACAGTCTGGCGAGCAGTTCTTC
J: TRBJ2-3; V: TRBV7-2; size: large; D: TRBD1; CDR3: CASSLRGQATDTQYF; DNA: TGTGCCAGCAGCTTAAGGGGGCAAGCCACAGATACGCAGTATTTT
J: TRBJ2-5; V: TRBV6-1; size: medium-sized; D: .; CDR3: CASSPPGRLPGETQYF; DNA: TGTGCCAGCAGTCCACCAGGCAGATTACCGGGGGAGACCCAGTACTTC
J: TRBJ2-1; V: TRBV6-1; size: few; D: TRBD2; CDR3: CASSPRTSNYNEQFF; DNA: TGTGCCAGCAGTCCTCGGACTAGTAACTACAATGAGCAGTTCTTC
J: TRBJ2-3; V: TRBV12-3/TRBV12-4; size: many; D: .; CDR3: CASTLGGTTDTQYF; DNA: TGTGCCAGCACCTTGGGGGGAACCACAGATACGCAGTATTTT
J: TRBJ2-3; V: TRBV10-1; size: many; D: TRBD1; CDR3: CASSDLGTGTGEDTQYF; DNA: TGCGCCAGCAGTGACTTGGGGACCGGGACAGGGGAAGATACGCAGTATTTT
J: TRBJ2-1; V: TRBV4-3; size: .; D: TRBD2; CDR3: CASSQDSGSRLAGYNEQFF; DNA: TGCGCCAGCAGCCAAGATAGCGGGTCGAGACTAGCGGGGTACAATGAGCAGTTCTTC
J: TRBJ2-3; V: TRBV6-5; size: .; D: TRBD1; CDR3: CASITGGDTGELYF; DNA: TGTGCCAGCATTACAGGGGGCGACACCGGGGAGCTGTATTTT
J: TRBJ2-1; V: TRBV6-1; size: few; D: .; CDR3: CASSSLGIETYNEQFF; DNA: TGTGCCAGCAGCTCCCTCGGGATAGAGACCTACAATGAGCAGTTCTTC
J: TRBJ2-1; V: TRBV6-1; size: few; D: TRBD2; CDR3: CASSEILTSGYNEQFF; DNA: TGTGCCAGCAGTGAAATTCTAACTAGCGGTTACAATGAGCAGTTCTTC
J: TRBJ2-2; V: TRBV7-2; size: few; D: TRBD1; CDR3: CASSLHRGTGELFF; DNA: TGTGCCAGCAGCTTGCACAGGGGAACCGGGGAGCTGTTTTTT
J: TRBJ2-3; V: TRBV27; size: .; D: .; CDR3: CPSSLGGICTDTQYF; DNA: TGTCCCAGCAGTCTTGGCGGGATTTGCACAGATACGCAGTATTTT
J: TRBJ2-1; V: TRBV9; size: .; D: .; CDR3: CASSPGDYSGDNEQFF; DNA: TGTGCCAGCAGCCCAGGGGACTACTCCGGGGACAATGAGCAGTTCTTC
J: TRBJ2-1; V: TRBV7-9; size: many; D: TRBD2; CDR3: CASSISLTSGSYEQFF; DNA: TGTGCCAGCAGCATTTCGCTGACTAGCGGGAGTTACGAGCAGTTCTTC